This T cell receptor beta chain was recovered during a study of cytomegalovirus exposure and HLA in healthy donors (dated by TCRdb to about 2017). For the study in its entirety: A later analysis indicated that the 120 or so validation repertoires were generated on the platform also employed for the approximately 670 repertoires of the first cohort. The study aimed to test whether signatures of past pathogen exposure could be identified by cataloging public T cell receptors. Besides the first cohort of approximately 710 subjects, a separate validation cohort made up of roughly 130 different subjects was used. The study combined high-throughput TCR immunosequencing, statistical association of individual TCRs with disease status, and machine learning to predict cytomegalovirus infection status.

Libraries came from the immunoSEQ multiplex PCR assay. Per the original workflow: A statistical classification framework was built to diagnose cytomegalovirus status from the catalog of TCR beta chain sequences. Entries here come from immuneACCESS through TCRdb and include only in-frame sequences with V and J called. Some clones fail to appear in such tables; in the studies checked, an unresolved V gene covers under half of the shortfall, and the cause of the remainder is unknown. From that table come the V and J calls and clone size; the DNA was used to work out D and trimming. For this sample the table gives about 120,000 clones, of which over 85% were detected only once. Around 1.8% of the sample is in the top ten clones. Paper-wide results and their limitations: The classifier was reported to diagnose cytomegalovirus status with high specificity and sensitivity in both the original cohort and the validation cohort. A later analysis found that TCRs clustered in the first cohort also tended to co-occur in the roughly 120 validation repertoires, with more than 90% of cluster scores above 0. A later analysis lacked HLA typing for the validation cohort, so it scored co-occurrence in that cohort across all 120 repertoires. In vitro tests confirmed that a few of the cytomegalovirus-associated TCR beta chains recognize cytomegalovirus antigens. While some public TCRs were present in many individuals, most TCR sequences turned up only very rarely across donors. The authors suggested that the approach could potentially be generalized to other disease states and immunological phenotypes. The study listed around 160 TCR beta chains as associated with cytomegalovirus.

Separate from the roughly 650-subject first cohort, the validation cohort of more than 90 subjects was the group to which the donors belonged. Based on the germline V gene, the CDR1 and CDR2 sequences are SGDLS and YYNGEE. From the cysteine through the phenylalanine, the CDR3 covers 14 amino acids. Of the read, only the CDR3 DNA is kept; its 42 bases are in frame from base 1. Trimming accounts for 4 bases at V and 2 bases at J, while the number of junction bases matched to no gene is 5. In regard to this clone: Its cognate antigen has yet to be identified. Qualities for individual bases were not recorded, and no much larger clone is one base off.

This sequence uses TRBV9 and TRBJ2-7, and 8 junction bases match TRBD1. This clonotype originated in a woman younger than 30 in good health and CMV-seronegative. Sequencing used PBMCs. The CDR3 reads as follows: CASSPGQGPYEQYF. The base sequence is TGTGCCAGCAGCCCAGGACAGGGACCCTACGAGCAGTACTTC.